Following are 22 T cell receptor beta chains from one sample sequenced in a study of cytomegalovirus exposure and HLA in healthy donors. 60 Vbeta and 13 Jbeta primers were used in PCR. Using immunoSEQ multiplex PCR, the repertoire was profiled, and TCRdb retains in-frame clones only, with some absent. The sample gives about 110,000 clones, approximately 80% of which show up once; under 2% is in the top ten. Sequencing was performed on PBMCs. Source of these receptors: a man over 45 in good health and CMV-seronegative.

The rearrangement uses TRBV6-1 and TRBJ1-2; TRBD1 is a possible D gene (5 bases). The CDR3 extends over 14 amino acids. Germline CDR1 is MNHNS and CDR2 is SASEGT. With 7 bases removed from V and 4 bases from J, the gap between germline ends came to 16 bases. The CDR3, as DNA: TGTGCCAGCATTAGACAGCAGCCGAGCTATGGCTACACCTTC. Amino acids: CASIRQQPSYGYTF.

V gene TRBV7-2 combines with J gene TRBJ2-6, with a weak D call TRBD2 (6 bases). Germline V gives CDR1 SGHTA, CDR2 FQGNSA. The CDR3 is 17 amino acids. V lost 8 bases to trimming and J lost 0 bases, with 17 bases between them. The DNA of the CDR3 is TGTGCCAGCGGACGATTTGGGGGGAGCTCTGGGGCCAACGTCCTGACTTTC. This encodes CASGRFGGSSGANVLTF.

This chain uses TRBV5-1 with TRBJ2-5, with TRBD1 identical over 7 bases. V lost 2 bases, J lost 2 bases, and 3 bases stayed unmatched. The CDR3 consists of 14 residues. The V gene's germline CDR1 is SGHRS and CDR2 YFSETQ. CDR3 protein: CASSFGTVQETQYF. The CDR3 nucleotides read TGCGCCAGCAGCTTTGGGACAGTGCAAGAGACCCAGTACTTC.

This chain uses TRBV19 with TRBJ2-6, with 7 bases aligning to TRBD1. With 5 bases clipped from V and 0 bases from J, the junction kept 4 bases outside the gene matches. The CDR3 extends over 16 amino acids. The V gene's germline CDR1 is LNHDA and CDR2 SQIVND (reference sequence). CDR3 protein: CASSARDSSGANVLTF. The CDR3 DNA follows: TGTGCCAGTAGTGCCCGGGACAGCTCTGGGGCCAACGTCCTGACTTTC. The full variable domain, in which reference TRBV19 and TRBJ2-6 provide the parts outside the CDR3, is DGGITQSPKYLFRKEGQNVTLSCEQNLNHDAMYWYRQDPGQGLRLIYYSQIVNDFQKGDIAEGYSVSREKKESFPLTVTSAQKNPTAFYLCASSARDSSGANVLTFGAGSRLTVL.

This clone came up a few times. The chain is built from TRBV9 and TRBJ1-6, with D perhaps matching TRBD1 (5 bases). Per germline, CDR1 SGDLS and CDR2 YYNGEE. CDR3 length: 16 amino acids. Deletions cut 4 bases from V and 7 bases from J, with 18 bases between. CDR3 DNA sequence: TGTGCCAGCAGCTCAGGTGGGCAGCGGGGGAATTCACCCCTCCACTTT. Protein product: CASSSGGQRGNSPLHF. Complete variable domain (other parts from reference TRBV9 and TRBJ1-6): DSGVTQTPKHLITATGQRVTLRCSPRSGDLSVYWYQQSLDQGLQFLIQYYNGEERAKGNILERFSAQQFPDLHSELNLSSLELGDSALYFCASSSGGQRGNSPLHFGNGTRLTVT.

This chain joins TRBV7-9 and TRBJ2-5; tentatively, D is TRBD1 (6 bases). Trimming removed 2 bases at V and 0 bases at J, with 16 bases between. This CDR3 spans 17 amino acids. Germline CDR1 reads SEHNR; CDR2 reads FQNEAQ (reference sequence). CDR3 coding DNA: TGTGCCAGCAGCTTAAGGCAGGACAGTCAATACCAAGAGACCCAGTACTTC. Protein: CASSLRQDSQYQETQYF.

The rearrangement uses TRBV14 and TRBJ1-6; no reliable D call. Per the germline V gene, CDR1 is SGHDN and CDR2 is FVKESK. V shed 0 bases and J shed 7 bases, with 10 bases lying between them. The length of the CDR3 is 15 residues. CDR3 coding DNA: TGTGCCAGCAGCCAAGAGATGGTGGGCAATTCACCCCTCCACTTT. Translating gives CASSQEMVGNSPLHF.

This clone has just one count. This chain connects TRBV5-1 to TRBJ2-3; 10 bases match TRBD1. In germline, CDR1 is SGHRS, CDR2 YFSETQ. V lost 0 bases to trimming and J lost 7 bases; unmatched junction nucleotides: 8. The CDR3 runs to 16 residues. The CDR3: CASSLGLGTGENTQYF. CDR3 DNA: TGCGCCAGCAGCTTGGGCCTCGGGACAGGGGAGAATACGCAGTATTTT.

The rearrangement joins TRBV5-4 to TRBJ2-5; 11 bases are a match to TRBD2. Germline assignment: CDR1 SGHNT and CDR2 YYREEE (reference sequence). CDR3 size: 16 residues. V dropped 4 bases and J dropped 4; count of bases not matched to a gene: 9. The CDR3 coding sequence is TGTGCCAGCAGCCCTCCACTAGCGGGGGAAAGAGAGACCCAGTACTTC. It specifies CASSPPLAGERETQYF.

The chain links TRBV6-4 to TRBJ1-1; a weak D match, TRBD1 (6 bases). Germline assignment: CDR1 MRHNA and CDR2 SNTAGT. This CDR3 spans 13 amino acids. Trimming stripped 4 bases from V and 8 bases from J, with 14 bases between. CDR3 region: CASSVQTGLEAFF. CDR3 DNA sequence: TGTGCCAGCAGTGTTCAAACAGGGCTAGAAGCTTTCTTT.

The chain carries TRBV7-6 and TRBJ1-3; D ambiguous. The germline V gene encodes CDR1 SGHVS and CDR2 FNYEAQ. V was cut by 4 bases and J by 4 bases, with 17 bases left in between. The CDR3 spans 16 residues. CDR3 sequence (DNA): TGTGCCAGCAGCTCCCGAGGGAAGGGCAGCGGAAACACCATATATTTT. This codes for CASSSRGKGSGNTIYF.

DNA for the CDR3: TGTGCCAGCAGTTTAGGGCGGGGGCGGTCCGCAGATACGCAGTATTTT. Translating gives CASSLGRGRSADTQYF. V usage is TRBV27 and J usage is TRBJ2-3, with a possible D match to TRBD2 (7 bases). This CDR3 region has 16 residues. Trimming stripped 2 bases from V and 4 bases from J, with 16 bases between. Per the germline V gene, CDR1 is MNHEY and CDR2 is SMNVEV (reference sequence).

This chain links TRBV7-9 with TRBJ2-7; D may be TRBD2 (6 bases). The CDR3 sequence is 14 residues long. The germline gives CDR1 SEHNR, CDR2 FQNEAQ (reference sequence). Between the trimmed V and J ends, which lost 2 bases and 4 bases, there was a span of 12 bases. The CDR3 here is CASSLTGVFYEQYF. The CDR3 DNA sequence: TGTGCCAGCAGCTTAACGGGGGTTTTTTACGAGCAGTACTTC.

This clone was detected only a few times. The chain combines TRBV6-6 with TRBJ1-3, with a tentative D call TRBD1 (5 bases). V lost 6 bases and J lost 1, with 10 bases in between. The CDR3 loop spans 14 amino acids. The germline gives CDR1 MNHNY, CDR2 SVGAGI (reference sequence). DNA for the CDR3: TGTGCCAGCAGCTTAGGGGTTTCTGGAAACACCATATATTTT. Protein: CASSLGVSGNTIYF.

The chain is built from TRBV29-1 and TRBJ2-5, with a possible D match to TRBD2 (6 bases). Trimming stripped 7 bases from V and 9 bases from J, with 24 bases between. Germline V gene lookup returns CDR1 SQVTM and CDR2 ANQGSEA. CDR3 length: 14 residues. This CDR3 reads CSAPGRRERGAQYF. CDR3 DNA: TGCAGCGCCCCCGGCCGGAGGGAGAGAGGAGCCCAGTACTTC.

The V and J genes are TRBV9 and TRBJ1-1, with no clear D. V was shortened by 4 bases and J by 0 bases, with 10 bases between the two germline ends. Germline CDR1 is SGDLS and CDR2 is YYNGEE. The CDR3 sequence is 14 residues long. The CDR3 DNA reads as TGTGCCAGCAGCCCCCAAACGGTGAACACTGAAGCTTTCTTT. Protein: CASSPQTVNTEAFF.

The J gene is TRBJ1-1, the V gene TRBV2; 8 nucleotides match TRBD1. The V gene's germline CDR1 is SNHLY and CDR2 FYNNEI. CDR3 length: 14 residues. The trim removed 4 bases at V and 8 bases at J, leaving 9 bases unmatched. Written as DNA, the CDR3 is TGTGCCAGCAGTGCGCCCCGCGGACAGGGAGAAGCTTTCTTT. Protein product: CASSAPRGQGEAFF.

This rearrangement joins TRBV4-3 to TRBJ1-1, with D unresolved. CDR3 length equals 13 residues. Germline CDR1 is LGHNA and CDR2 is YSLEER. The V end lost 2 bases, the J end lost 2 bases, and 6 bases lay between the germline ends. The chain's CDR3 is CASSQTVNTEAFF. CDR3 bases: TGCGCCAGCAGCCAAACGGTAAACACTGAAGCTTTCTTT.

This clone was detected a few times. This rearrangement joins TRBV2 to TRBJ1-1; 7 nucleotides align to TRBD1. V lost 5 bases, J lost 1 base, and 4 bases stayed unmatched. The CDR3 covers 14 residues. Germline V gene lookup returns CDR1 SNHLY and CDR2 FYNNEI. The CDR3: CASSRQGRNTEAFF. In nucleotides, the CDR3 is TGTGCCAGCAGTCGACAGGGAAGGAACACTGAAGCTTTCTTT.

The chain has TRBV2 and TRBJ1-2, with 7 nucleotides matching TRBD1. Trimming at V came to 5 bases and at J to 7 bases, leaving 7 bases not matched to a gene. This CDR3 spans 13 amino acids. Germline V gene sequence: CDR1 SNHLY, CDR2 FYNNEI. The CDR3, as DNA: TGTGCCAGCAGTCCGACAGGGTCTGGTGGCTACACCTTC. Residues: CASSPTGSGGYTF.

V usage is TRBV2 and J usage is TRBJ1-6, with 9 bases fitting TRBD1. Germline CDR1 and CDR2: SNHLY and FYNNEI. The CDR3 extends over 15 amino acids. Trimming at V came to 5 bases and at J to 8 bases, leaving 7 bases not matched to a gene. The CDR3 reads CASSPNRQGDSPLHF. CDR3 DNA: TGTGCCAGCAGTCCCAATCGACAGGGGGATTCACCCCTCCACTTT.

In its sample, this clone was seen a few times. CDR3 protein: CASSDNGEQFF. DNA of the CDR3: TGTGCCAGCAGTGATAACGGGGAGCAGTTCTTC. The V and J genes are TRBV2 and TRBJ2-1; no firm D call. Germline V lookup: CDR1 SNHLY, CDR2 FYNNEI. The CDR3 runs to 11 residues. The V end was cut by 3 bases, the J end by 10 bases, with 7 bases between.